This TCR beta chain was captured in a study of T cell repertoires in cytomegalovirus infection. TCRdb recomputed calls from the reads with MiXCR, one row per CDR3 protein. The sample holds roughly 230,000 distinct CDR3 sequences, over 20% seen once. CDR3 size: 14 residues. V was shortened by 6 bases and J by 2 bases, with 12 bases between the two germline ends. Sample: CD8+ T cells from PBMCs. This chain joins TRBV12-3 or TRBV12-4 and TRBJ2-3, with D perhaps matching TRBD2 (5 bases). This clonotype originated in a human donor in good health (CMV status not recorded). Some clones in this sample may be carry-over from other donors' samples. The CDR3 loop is CASSRLSLTDTQYF. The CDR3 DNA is TGTGCCAGCAGCCGACTATCCCTCACAGATACGCAGTATTTT.